This T cell receptor (beta chain) derives from a study of blood T cell repertoires in COVID-19. Looking at the study overall: The United States, Italy and Spain supplied acute and convalescent COVID-19 samples. The cDNA or gDNA used as material had been derived from T cells, B-cell-depleted T cells, or PBMCs.

Authors' analysis steps: Estimates of nucleated cell counts were drawn from the amplification of reference gene primers. Libraries were prepared by immunoSEQ multiplex PCR; TCRdb keeps only in-frame clonotypes and omits some of them. V and J calls and clone size are copied from that table; D and trimming were computed from the DNA. Among just under 65,000 clones listed, more than 65% were seen once. CDR3 length: 13 residues. Germline CDR1 reads SGHAT; CDR2 reads FQNNGV. V was shortened by 5 bases and J by 7 bases, with 12 bases between the two germline ends. The chain carries TRBV11-2 and TRBJ1-5; the D is unclear. This sequence originates from a human donor in a cohort sampled during active COVID-19. Source material: peripheral blood. The CDR3 spells CASSPGLWQPQHF. In DNA form, the CDR3 reads TGTGCCAGCAGCCCGGGGTTATGGCAGCCCCAGCATTTT.